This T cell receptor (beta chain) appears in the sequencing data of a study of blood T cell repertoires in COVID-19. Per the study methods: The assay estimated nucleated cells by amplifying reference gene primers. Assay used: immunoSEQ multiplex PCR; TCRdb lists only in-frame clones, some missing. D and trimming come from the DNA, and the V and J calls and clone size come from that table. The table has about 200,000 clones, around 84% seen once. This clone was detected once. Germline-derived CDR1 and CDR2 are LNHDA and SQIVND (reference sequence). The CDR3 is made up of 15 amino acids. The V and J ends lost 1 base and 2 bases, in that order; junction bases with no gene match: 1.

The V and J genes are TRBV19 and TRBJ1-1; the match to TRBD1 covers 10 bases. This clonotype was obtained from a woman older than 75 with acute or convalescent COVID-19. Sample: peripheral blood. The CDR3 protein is CASSIGQGANTEAFF. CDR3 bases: TGTGCCAGTAGTATAGGACAGGGGGCCAACACTGAAGCTTTCTTT.